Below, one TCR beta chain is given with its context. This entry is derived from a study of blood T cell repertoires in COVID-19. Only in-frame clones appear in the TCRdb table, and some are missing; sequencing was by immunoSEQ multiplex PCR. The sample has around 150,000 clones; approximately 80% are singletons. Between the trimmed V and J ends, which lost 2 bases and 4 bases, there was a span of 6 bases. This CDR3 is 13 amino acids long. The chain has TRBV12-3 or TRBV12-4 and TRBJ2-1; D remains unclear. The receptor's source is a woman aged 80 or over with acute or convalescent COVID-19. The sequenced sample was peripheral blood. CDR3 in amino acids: CASSLSGYNEQFF. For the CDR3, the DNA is TGTGCCAGCAGTTTATCAGGATACAATGAGCAGTTCTTC.